The 9 T cell receptor beta chains listed next were all sequenced from one sample in a study of Ad26.COV2.S vaccination and SARS-CoV-2 variants. Clones were sequenced by immunoSEQ multiplex PCR, and TCRdb holds only the in-frame ones, with some missing. This table has around 250,000 clones, around 90% appearing once. Specified treatment: over 15 received Ad26.COV2.S at low or high dose, single or two shots; 5 received placebo; per-sample allocation not given. The samples date from day 63 after the first vaccine or placebo injection. Source: peripheral blood, taken in a trial of Ad26.COV2.S vaccine versus placebo. These receptors were taken from a person aged 18-60 years who received the Ad26.COV2.S COVID-19 vaccine or a placebo.

The chain combines TRBV2 with TRBJ2-1, with a tentative D call TRBD2 (7 bases). The V gene lost 9 bases and the J gene lost 0 bases, with 12 bases spanning the gap. This CDR3 comprises 14 residues. The germline gives CDR1 SNHLY, CDR2 FYNNEI. CDR3: CASPRGGSYNEQFF. The CDR3 nucleotides read TGTGCCAGTCCAAGGGGGGGCTCCTACAATGAGCAGTTCTTC.

Of note for this clone: The same CDR3 is also encoded by other DNA sequences in this sample. This chain uses TRBV18 with TRBJ2-3; TRBD1 aligns across 7 bases. Trimming at V came to 1 base and at J to 3 bases, leaving 4 bases not matched to a gene. CDR3 length: 15 residues. CDR1 KGHSH and CDR2 LQKENI come from the germline V gene. Written as DNA, the CDR3 is TGTGCCAGCTCACCACAGGGGGCGACGACAGATACGCAGTATTTT. It is translated as CASSPQGATTDTQYF.

In its sample, this clone was seen a few times. The rearrangement joins TRBV7-9 to TRBJ1-2, with D uncertain. The ends were cut back, 2 bases at V and 6 bases at J, with 10 bases in the middle. Germline CDR1 SEHNR, CDR2 FQNEAQ (reference sequence). The CDR3 is 13 amino acids. The CDR3 spells CASSLNPVHGYTF. CDR3 sequence (DNA): TGTGCCAGCAGCTTAAATCCCGTCCATGGCTACACCTTC.

The chain has TRBV11-3 and TRBJ2-5; no definite D call. The germline CDR1 and CDR2 sequences are SGHNT and YENEEA. The CDR3 spans 13 residues. Trimming took 1 base from V and 5 from J, leaving 8 bases between them. This chain's CDR3 is CASSLADVETQYF. CDR3 bases: TGTGCCAGCAGCTTAGCGGACGTGGAGACCCAGTACTTC.

V is TRBV4-3 and J is TRBJ2-7, with D perhaps TRBD1 or TRBD2 (6 bases each). Germline V lookup: CDR1 LGHNA, CDR2 YSLEER. The CDR3 is 15 residues long. The V and J ends lost 0 bases and 1 base respectively, with 10 bases between them. Here the CDR3 DNA reads TGCGCCAGCAGCCAAGATACAGGGACTTCCTACGAGCAGTACTTC. Its translation: CASSQDTGTSYEQYF.

V usage is TRBV5-8 and J usage is TRBJ2-1; TRBD1 matches 7 bases. CDR1 SGHTS and CDR2 YDEGEE come from the germline V gene. This CDR3 comprises 16 residues. Trimming took 0 bases from V and 0 from J; bases not matched to a gene: 3. CDR3 amino acids: CASSLARTGSYNEQFF. In nucleotides, the CDR3 is TGTGCCAGCAGCTTGGCCAGGACAGGCTCCTACAATGAGCAGTTCTTC.

This clone was recorded only once. The chain employs TRBV15 and TRBJ2-5, with D possibly TRBD2 on 6 matching bases. The CDR3 loop spans 16 amino acids. Per the germline V gene, CDR1 is LNHNV and CDR2 is YYDKDF (reference sequence). The V and J ends lost 3 bases and 5 bases respectively, with 19 bases between them. In DNA, the CDR3 is TGTGCCACCAGCAGCGGAGGGAATGGAGCCACGGAGACCCAGTACTTC. Protein sequence: CATSSGGNGATETQYF.

The gene calls are TRBV4-3 and TRBJ2-3; no clear D. CDR1 and CDR2 from the germline V gene are LGHNA and YSLEER. The V and J ends lost 2 bases and 2 bases respectively, with 11 bases between them. The CDR3 contains 15 residues. The DNA of the CDR3 is TGCGCCAGCAGCCAATCCTCGTCCCTCACAGATACGCAGTATTTT. It specifies CASSQSSSLTDTQYF.

This clone was counted a single time. The chain has TRBV11-2 and TRBJ1-1; no definite D call. V lost 1 base, J lost 7 bases, and 7 bases lay in between. Germline CDR1 is SGHAT and CDR2 is FQNNGV. The CDR3 extends over 12 amino acids. This CDR3 is CASSLVRHEAFF. The CDR3 nucleotides read TGTGCCAGCAGCTTAGTTCGACATGAAGCTTTCTTT.